The 26 T cell receptor beta chains below were found in one sample sequenced in a study of blood T cell repertoires in COVID-19. Method: immunoSEQ multiplex PCR; TCRdb's copy keeps in-frame clones and lacks some. The sample contains some 76,000 clones, more than 80% of which appear only once. Sample: peripheral blood. These receptor sequences come from an older woman with acute or convalescent COVID-19.

This clone has more than one count but fewer than ten. This sequence joins TRBV30 and TRBJ1-6, with D possibly being TRBD1 (6 bases). Germline V CDR1 and CDR2: GTSNPN, SVGIG (reference sequence). With 4 bases removed from V and 7 bases from J, the gap between germline ends came to 14 bases. The CDR3 is 14 residues long. This CDR3 reads CAWTPGVGNSPLHF. DNA for the CDR3: TGTGCCTGGACCCCAGGGGTAGGGAATTCACCCCTCCACTTT.

The sample holds one count of this clone. The chain is built from TRBV21-1 and TRBJ1-1. TRBV21-1 has pseudogene status. This CDR3 region has 16 residues. Here the CDR3 reads CASSTRVGGQWPEAFF. DNA of the CDR3: TGTGCCAGCAGCACCAGGGTGGGGGGGCAGTGGCCTGAAGCTTTCTTT.

This clone occurred once. V usage is TRBV6-1 and J usage is TRBJ2-7, with a weak D call TRBD1 (6 bases). The ends were cut back, 2 bases at V and 4 bases at J, with 6 bases in the middle. This CDR3 comprises 12 residues. The germline CDR1 and CDR2 sequences are MNHNS and SASEGT. CDR3: CASSETGYEQYV. CDR3 nucleotides: TGTGCCAGCAGTGAAACAGGGTACGAGCAGTACGTC.

The genes are TRBV5-4 and TRBJ1-2; 9 positions agree with TRBD1. Germline V gives CDR1 SGHNT, CDR2 YYREEE (reference sequence). Trimming removed 3 bases from V and 3 bases from J; junction bases left unmatched: 3. There are 14 residues in the CDR3. Here the CDR3 DNA reads TGTGCCAGCAGCTGGGACAGGGAGGACTATGGCTACACCTTC. Protein product: CASSWDREDYGYTF.

This clone was observed a single time. This chain uses TRBV4-1 with TRBJ2-3, with TRBD2 matching 13 bases. The V segment lost 3 bases and the J segment 4 bases; nucleotides outside the gene matches: 7. The CDR3 runs 17 residues. Germline loops: CDR1 MGHRA, CDR2 YSYEKL. The CDR3 DNA is TGCGCCAGCAGCCATCCCAGACTAGCGGGGGGTCCAGATACGCAGTATTTT. Its translation is CASSHPRLAGGPDTQYF.

V gene TRBV9 combines with J gene TRBJ1-4; the D is unclear. This CDR3 comprises 11 residues. V was cut by 3 bases and J by 8 bases, with 5 bases left in between. Looked up from germline, CDR1 is SGDLS and CDR2 is YYNGEE. CDR3 residues: CASSGGEKLFF. In nucleotides, the CDR3 is TGTGCCAGCAGCGGAGGCGAAAAACTGTTTTTT.

The chain uses TRBV21-1 and TRBJ1-2; the table's D call, TRBD1, was not checked against the DNA. TRBV21-1 is labeled a pseudogene. The CDR3 covers 14 residues. The CDR3 sequence: CASPRGLHSYGYTF. The CDR3, as DNA: TGTGCCAGTCCCAGGGGGCTTCATTCGTATGGCTACACCTTC.

As DNA, the CDR3 is TGTGCCAGCAGTCCTCAGGGGAGTGGAGCCAAAAACATTCAGTACTTC. It is translated as CASSPQGSGAKNIQYF. The chain links TRBV27 to TRBJ2-4; D possibly corresponds to TRBD1 (6 bases). CDR3 length equals 16 residues. Germline V CDR1 and CDR2: MNHEY, SMNVEV (reference sequence). V lost 5 bases and J 0 bases, leaving 14 bases between the germline ends.

The rearrangement joins TRBV3-1 (or the pseudogene TRBV3-2) to TRBJ2-7; 10 nucleotides line up with TRBD2. Trimming took 5 bases from V and 2 from J; bases not matched to a gene: 6. Germline loops: CDR1 LGHDT, CDR2 YNNKEL (reference sequence). The CDR3 spans 15 residues. The DNA for the CDR3 is TGTGCCAGCAGCAACCTAGCGGGGGCCGCCTACGAGCAGTACTTC. Protein product: CASSNLAGAAYEQYF.

The chain is built from TRBV28 and TRBJ1-3, with TRBD1 matching 7 bases. After removal of 5 bases from V and 8 bases from J, the junction contained 9 bases not matched to a gene. The CDR3 extends over 14 amino acids. Germline CDR1 and CDR2: MDHEN and SYDVKM. The CDR3 DNA reads as TGTGCCAGCAGTCCTGGACAGGCTTTAGACACCATATATTTT. Translating it yields CASSPGQALDTIYF.

The rearrangement links TRBV30 to TRBJ1-4; D uncertain. CDR1 GTSNPN and CDR2 SVGIG come from the germline V gene (reference sequence). CDR3 length: 13 residues. Trimming stripped 0 bases from V and 16 bases from J, with 18 bases between. The CDR3: CAWSVNPSALQFF. In DNA, the CDR3 is TGTGCCTGGAGTGTAAACCCCAGCGCACTTCAGTTTTTT.

V is TRBV7-2 and J is TRBJ2-5; 9 bases are a match to TRBD2. The V gene end was trimmed by 3 bases and the J gene end by 2 bases; junction bases not matched to a gene: 4. The CDR3 has 15 residues. The germline V gene has CDR1 SGHTA and CDR2 FQGNSA. The CDR3 is CASSFSGGPQETQYF. CDR3 bases: TGTGCCAGCAGCTTTAGCGGGGGACCACAAGAGACCCAGTACTTC.

This sequence joins TRBV9 and TRBJ1-3; 8 bases match TRBD1. The CDR3 runs 17 residues. Germline CDR1 and CDR2: SGDLS and YYNGEE. J lost 0 bases, V lost 4 bases, and 9 bases had no gene match. The chain's CDR3 is CASSSRTGPLSGNTIYF. The CDR3 bases are TGTGCCAGCAGCTCTCGGACAGGGCCCCTCTCTGGAAACACCATATATTTT. The full variable domain, in which reference TRBV9 and TRBJ1-3 provide the parts outside the CDR3, is DSGVTQTPKHLITATGQRVTLRCSPRSGDLSVYWYQQSLDQGLQFLIQYYNGEERAKGNILERFSAQQFPDLHSELNLSSLELGDSALYFCASSSRTGPLSGNTIYFGEGSWLTVV.

This clone occurred a few times. The gene calls are TRBV30 and TRBJ1-2; 9 bases line up with TRBD1. With V trimmed by 5 bases and J by 4 bases, 8 bases remained unmatched. Germline-derived CDR1 and CDR2 are GTSNPN and SVGIG (reference sequence). This CDR3 comprises 14 residues. The CDR3 region is CAWRPQDRGYGYTF. The CDR3 nucleotides are TGTGCCTGGCGCCCCCAGGACAGGGGCTATGGCTACACCTTC.

The chain employs TRBV28 and TRBJ1-2; 7 bases match TRBD1. Germline CDR1 and CDR2: MDHEN and SYDVKM. The ends lost 6 bases at V and 0 bases at J; junction bases unmatched: 10. This CDR3 has 16 residues. The CDR3 DNA follows: TGTGCCAGCAGCCCGGGACAGCTAATCACTAACTATGGCTACACCTTC. This gives the protein CASSPGQLITNYGYTF.

The chain has TRBV5-6 and TRBJ2-5, with D maybe TRBD2 (6 bases). This CDR3 is 13 amino acids long. Trimming removed 2 bases at V and 6 bases at J, with 11 bases between. CDR1 and CDR2 (germline): SGHDT, YYEEEE. In DNA form, the CDR3 reads TGTGCCAGCAGCTTCGCGGCGGGGAAGACCCAGTACTTC. It specifies CASSFAAGKTQYF.

Only one count was recorded for this clone. This chain connects TRBV2 to TRBJ1-5; weak D call: TRBD1 (5 bases). Germline loops: CDR1 SNHLY, CDR2 FYNNEI. Trimming cost V 5 bases and J 11 bases, with 19 bases left between them. The CDR3 runs 14 residues. CDR3 in amino acids: CASSMEGRAGAQHF. The DNA of the CDR3 is TGTGCCAGCAGTATGGAGGGCAGGGCGGGAGCCCAGCATTTT.

The rearrangement uses TRBV5-4 and TRBJ2-5; tentative D call: TRBD1 (5 bases). V was trimmed by 0 bases and J by 3 bases, leaving 6 bases between them. CDR3 length: 13 residues. Germline CDR1 reads SGHNT; CDR2 reads YYREEE (reference sequence). CDR3 coding DNA: TGTGCCAGCAGCTTGGCAGGGAAAGAGACCCAGTACTTC. Its translation: CASSLAGKETQYF.

V gene TRBV6-4 combines with J gene TRBJ1-2; 9 positions agree with TRBD1. V shed 3 bases and J 7 bases; nucleotides not matched to a gene: 12. From germline, CDR1 is MRHNA and CDR2 SNTAGT. The CDR3 consists of 16 residues. CDR3 nucleotides: TGTGCCAGCAGTGAGTCCGGGACAGGGTCTTTTCGTGGCTACACCTTC. Protein: CASSESGTGSFRGYTF.

V and J are TRBV5-1 and TRBJ1-6; D is unresolved. V lost 0 bases and J lost 8, with 6 bases in between. The CDR3 consists of 13 residues. Per germline, CDR1 SGHRS and CDR2 YFSETQ. CDR3 DNA: TGCGCCAGCAGCTTGGTCGCAGATTCACCCCTCCACTTT. It encodes CASSLVADSPLHF.

The chain recombines TRBV7-9 with TRBJ2-3; 10 bases are shared with TRBD2. The CDR3 covers 16 residues. V lost 4 bases to trimming and J lost 6 bases; unmatched junction nucleotides: 10. Germline CDR1 reads SEHNR; CDR2 reads FQNEAQ (reference sequence). The CDR3 DNA follows: TGTGCCAGCAGCTCGCTAGCGGGGGATTTGGTGGATACGCAGTATTTT. Protein: CASSSLAGDLVDTQYF.

The V call is TRBV30, the J call TRBJ2-7, with TRBD1 identical over 7 bases. J gave up 2 bases and V 5 bases, and 6 bases lay outside the gene matches. Germline loops: CDR1 GTSNPN, CDR2 SVGIG (reference sequence). CDR3 size: 13 residues. The chain's CDR3 is CAWGTGVTYEQYF. CDR3 in DNA: TGTGCCTGGGGAACAGGGGTAACCTACGAGCAGTACTTC.

This clone occurred once. The V and J genes are TRBV5-7 and TRBJ2-3; 7 bases line up with TRBD2. TRBV5-7 is labeled an ORF, and its function is uncertain. V dropped 5 bases and J dropped 1; count of bases not matched to a gene: 4. The CDR3 totals 14 residues. CDR3 DNA sequence: TGTGCCAGCAGGGGGGACTACCGCACAGATACGCAGTATTTT. It specifies CASRGDYRTDTQYF.

This chain uses TRBV6-5 with TRBJ1-1; D might be TRBD1 (5 bases). This CDR3 spans 15 amino acids. In germline, CDR1 is MNHEY, CDR2 SVGAGI. Trimming removed 3 bases from V and 1 base from J, with 12 bases in between. The CDR3 is CASSYSGNTNTEAFF. CDR3 in DNA: TGTGCCAGCAGTTATTCAGGGAATACGAACACTGAAGCTTTCTTT.

This clone was recorded only once. The rearrangement uses TRBV6-6 and TRBJ2-7; TRBD1 might be the D (5 bases). V lost 6 bases, J lost 1 base, and 16 bases lay in between. The CDR3 contains 15 residues. Germline V CDR1 and CDR2: MNHNY, SVGAGI (reference sequence). CDR3 coding DNA: TGTGCCAGCAGAACCGACAGTCGACTTTCCTACGAGCAGTACTTC. This sequence encodes CASRTDSRLSYEQYF.

The V call is TRBV6-5, the J call TRBJ2-5; TRBD1 matches at 10 bases. This CDR3 is built from 13 residues. The germline gives CDR1 MNHEY, CDR2 SVGAGI. The J segment lost 3 bases and the V segment lost 9 bases, leaving 4 bases of the junction unmatched. CDR3 in amino acids: CASTGTGEETQYF. The CDR3 DNA reads as TGTGCCAGTACCGGGACAGGGGAAGAGACCCAGTACTTC.